This T cell receptor beta chain is drawn from a study of identical twins. Study conclusions and caveats: Whereas memory repertoires showed no such difference, abundant cord blood beta clonotypes carried fewer insertions. The study found excess low generation probability among twin-shared out-of-frame alpha sequences.

In regard to this clonotype: Its antigen is not identified.

All of the donors were Caucasians in good health. V trimming: 6 bases; J trimming: 3 bases; junction bases outside the gene matches: 6. This CDR3 spans 15 amino acids. Per the germline V gene, CDR1 is DFQATT and CDR2 is SNEGSKA (reference sequence). A universal primer site came from template switching; cDNA carried unique molecular identifiers. TCRdb passed the 5' RACE reads through MiXCR, listing each CDR3 protein once. Here the sample spans around 1.7 million distinct CDR3 sequences, around 29% being singletons. This clonotype was sampled from a newborn girl in good health. The rearrangement uses TRBV20-1 and TRBJ2-1, with 12 bases matching TRBD2. Material for sequencing was cord blood. Here the CDR3 reads CSAHWTSGVYNEQFF. The CDR3, as DNA: TGCAGTGCCCACTGGACTAGCGGGGTCTACAATGAGCAGTTCTTC.